This TCR beta chain was recorded in a study of OX40 agonist ivuxolimab in advanced cancers. Trimming cost V 0 bases and J 2 bases; bases outside gene matches: 0. Per the germline V gene, CDR1 is SGHNT and CDR2 is YYREEE (reference sequence). The CDR3 contains 14 residues. Profiled with immunoSEQ multiplex PCR; TCRdb holds only in-frame clones, not every one. Among tens of thousands of clones listed, about 85% were seen once. The chain recombines TRBV5-4 with TRBJ2-5; 8 nucleotides line up with TRBD2. The clonotype originates from an adult with an advanced solid tumor such as melanoma, head and neck, liver or kidney cancer. The input for sequencing was CD4+ or CD8+ T cells sorted from blood, taken in a trial of the OX40 agonist ivuxolimab. This CDR3 is CASSLGGGQETQYF. In DNA, the CDR3 is TGTGCCAGCAGCTTGGGCGGGGGGCAAGAGACCCAGTACTTC.